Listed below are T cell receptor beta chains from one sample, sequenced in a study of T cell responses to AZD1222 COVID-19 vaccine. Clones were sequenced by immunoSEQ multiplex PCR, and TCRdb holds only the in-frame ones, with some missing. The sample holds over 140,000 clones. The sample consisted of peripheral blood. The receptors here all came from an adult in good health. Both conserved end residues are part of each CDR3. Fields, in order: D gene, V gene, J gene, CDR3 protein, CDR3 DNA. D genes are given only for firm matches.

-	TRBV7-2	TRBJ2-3	CASSLLRGGTDTQYF	TGTGCCAGCAGCTTACTTCGGGGTGGAACAGATACGCAGTATTTT
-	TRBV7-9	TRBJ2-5	CASSFIGETQYF	TGTGCCAGCAGCTTCATAGGCGAGACCCAGTACTTC
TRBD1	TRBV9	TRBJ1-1	CASSPLGDRYLATEAFF	TGTGCCAGCAGCCCCCTCGGGGACAGATATTTGGCCACTGAAGCTTTCTTT
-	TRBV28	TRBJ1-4	CASSLSGVGEKLFF	TGTGCCAGCAGTCTCTCAGGTGTCGGTGAAAAACTGTTTTTT
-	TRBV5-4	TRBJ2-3	CASSLPLADTDTQYF	TGTGCCAGCAGCTTGCCATTAGCGGATACAGATACGCAGTATTTT
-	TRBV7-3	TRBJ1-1	CASSLYSGKYAEAFF	TGTGCCAGCAGCTTATATTCCGGGAAATACGCTGAAGCTTTCTTT
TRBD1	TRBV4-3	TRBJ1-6	CASGMGQGNSPLHF	TGCGCCAGCGGCATGGGACAGGGAAATTCACCCCTCCACTTT
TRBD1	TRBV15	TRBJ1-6	CATSRDLRTGRNSPLYF	TGTGCCACCAGCAGAGATCTCCGGACAGGGCGAAATTCACCCCTCTACTTT
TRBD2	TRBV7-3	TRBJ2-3	CASSSRRGDTQYF	TGTGCCAGCAGCTCCCGGCGGGGGGATACGCAGTATTTT
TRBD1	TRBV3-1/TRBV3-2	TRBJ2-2	CASSHGQANTGELFF	TGTGCCAGCAGCCACGGACAGGCGAACACCGGGGAGCTGTTTTTT
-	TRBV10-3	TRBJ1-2	CAISESIQGGPYGYTF	TGTGCCATCAGTGAGTCGATACAAGGGGGGCCTTATGGCTACACCTTC
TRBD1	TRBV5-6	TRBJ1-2	CASSWDRGSYGYTF	TGTGCCAGCAGCTGGGACAGGGGAAGCTATGGCTACACCTTC
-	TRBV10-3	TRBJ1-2	CAISESLAVVNYGYTF	TGTGCCATCAGTGAGTCATTGGCAGTAGTCAACTATGGCTACACCTTC